Listed here is a single T cell receptor beta chain. Its antigen is as yet unknown. The record originates from a study of cytomegalovirus exposure and HLA in healthy donors. Study-level results: Earlier findings revealed that most TCR beta V segments proved productive either about 90% or about 30% of the time.

Researchers ran the PCR with 60 Vbeta and 13 Jbeta primers. The table came from immunoSEQ multiplex PCR; TCRdb's copy has only in-frame clones and leaves some out. The data contain approximately 89,000 clones, approximately 71% of them singletons. This TCR was recovered from a man aged 25-45 years in good health and CMV-seronegative. Sequencing was performed on PBMCs.

Here the CDR3 reads CASSGSRGLGETQYF. The CDR3 DNA follows: TGCGCCAGCAGCGGTTCCAGGGGTTTGGGAGAGACCCAGTACTTC. The genes are TRBV5-1 and TRBJ2-5; perhaps TRBD1 as D (6 bases). CDR3 length equals 15 residues. With 4 bases removed from V and 4 bases from J, the gap between germline ends came to 17 bases. The V gene's germline CDR1 is SGHRS and CDR2 YFSETQ. Drawing the rest from reference TRBV5-1 and TRBJ2-5, the complete variable domain is KAGVTQTPRYLIKTRGQQVTLSCSPISGHRSVSWYQQTPGQGLQFLFEYFSETQRNKGNFPGRFSGRQFSNSRSEMNVSTLELGDSALYLCASSGSRGLGETQYFGPGTRLLVL.